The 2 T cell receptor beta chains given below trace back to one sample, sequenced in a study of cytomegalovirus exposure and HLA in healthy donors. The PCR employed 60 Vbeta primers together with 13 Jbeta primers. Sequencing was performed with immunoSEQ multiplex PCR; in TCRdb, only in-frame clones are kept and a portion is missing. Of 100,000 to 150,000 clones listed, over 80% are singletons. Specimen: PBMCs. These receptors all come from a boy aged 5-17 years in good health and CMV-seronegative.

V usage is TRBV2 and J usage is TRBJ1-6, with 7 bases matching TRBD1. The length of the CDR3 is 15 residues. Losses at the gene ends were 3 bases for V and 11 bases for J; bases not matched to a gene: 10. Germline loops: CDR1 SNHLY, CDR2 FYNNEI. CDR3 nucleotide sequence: TGTGCCAGCAGTGATTTACCCGTGACAGGGACACCCCTCCACTTT. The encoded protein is CASSDLPVTGTPLHF.

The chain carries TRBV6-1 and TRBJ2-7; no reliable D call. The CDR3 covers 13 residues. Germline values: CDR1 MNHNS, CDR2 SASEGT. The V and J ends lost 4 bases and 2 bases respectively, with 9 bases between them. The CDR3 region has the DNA TGTGCCAGCAGTGTTGTTAGAACCTACGAGCAGTACTTC. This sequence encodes CASSVVRTYEQYF.